These T cell receptor beta chains were read from a single sample in a study of T-cell reconstitution after alpha-beta-depleted transplantation in children. TCRdb recomputed calls from the PCR reads with MiXCR, one row per CDR3 protein. This table has nearly 400,000 distinct CDR3 sequences, roughly 21% appearing once. Specimen: PBMCs from the stem cell graft donor, collected from the stem cell graft. The source of these receptors is a human donor who donated a stem cell graft to a child with acute myeloid leukemia. Both conserved end residues are part of each CDR3. The D gene is left open where the match is weak. A clone size is listed for some rows: how often the clone was seen (once, few, many), or a class if it is expanded.

CDR3 DNA,CDR3 protein,V gene,J gene,D gene,clone size
TGTGCCAGCAGTTTTCAGTACGGTGGTGGAGAGACCCAGTACTTC,CASSFQYGGGETQYF,TRBV28,TRBJ2-5,-,-
TGCAGTGCTAGAAAACTAGCGGGAACCGGGGAGCTGTTTTTT,CSARKLAGTGELFF,TRBV20-1,TRBJ2-2,TRBD2,-
TGCGCCAGCAGCACGGACCGAACTAGCACAGATACGCAGTATTTT,CASSTDRTSTDTQYF,TRBV5-1,TRBJ2-3,-,few
TGCAGCGTTCTTTCAGGGACAGGGGGACTCTATACGCAGTATTTT,CSVLSGTGGLYTQYF,TRBV29-1,TRBJ2-3,TRBD1,-
TGTGCCACCAGTGATCCCGGGACAGGGAGGAATGAGCAGTTCTTC,CATSDPGTGRNEQFF,TRBV24-1,TRBJ2-1,TRBD1,once
TGCGCCAGCCGGGAACAGCCCATGAACACTGAAGCTTTCTTT,CASREQPMNTEAFF,TRBV10-2,TRBJ1-1,-,few
TGCAGCGCGTTACGGGCAGGGGGCGTTGTCGCTTTCTTT,CSALRAGGVVAFF,TRBV29-1,TRBJ1-1,TRBD1,-
TGTGCCAGCAGCGACAGGGGGTACTACGAGCAGTACTTC,CASSDRGYYEQYF,TRBV6-1,TRBJ2-7,TRBD1,many
TGCGCCAGCAGCCCGATTCGGACAGGGAGCTCCTACAATGAGCAGTTCTTC,CASSPIRTGSSYNEQFF,TRBV4-1,TRBJ2-1,TRBD1,-
TGTGCCAGCAGTTTGGGGTATCTAGACAATGAGCAGTTCTTC,CASSLGYLDNEQFF,TRBV12-3/TRBV12-4,TRBJ2-1,-,few
TGTGCCAGCAGCGCCGGACTAGCGGGAGATGGGGAGACCCAGTACTTC,CASSAGLAGDGETQYF,TRBV7-9,TRBJ2-5,TRBD2,-
TGTGCCAGCAGCCCGGACAGGGGGCTTGGTCAGCCCCAGCATTTT,CASSPDRGLGQPQHF,TRBV3-1,TRBJ1-5,TRBD1,-
TGTGCCAGCAGTTTAATAGCAGGGGCCTTTTCACCCCTCCACTTT,CASSLIAGAFSPLHF,TRBV12-3/TRBV12-4,TRBJ1-6,-,-
TGTGCCAGCAGGGAGGACAGCAGTCAGTACTTC,CASREDSSQYF,TRBV28,TRBJ2-7,-,-
TGTGCCAGCAGCTATACCACTAGCGGGAGGACCTCCTACGAGCAGTACTTC,CASSYTTSGRTSYEQYF,TRBV4-2,TRBJ2-7,TRBD2,few
TGCGCCAGCAGCAACCCCGGGGGACTGAACACCGGGGAGCTGTTTTTT,CASSNPGGLNTGELFF,TRBV5-1,TRBJ2-2,-,-
TGTGCCAGCAGCAGCGCTGGACTAGATTACGAGCAGTACTTC,CASSSAGLDYEQYF,TRBV21-1,TRBJ2-7,-,few
TGTGCCAGCAGCTTAGCGTACCGTACCAGGGCAATGAACACTGAAGCTTTCTTT,CASSLAYRTRAMNTEAFF,TRBV7-8,TRBJ1-1,-,many
TGTGCCAGCACCTTAGGGAGCACAGATACGCAGTATTTT,CASTLGSTDTQYF,TRBV12-3/TRBV12-4,TRBJ2-3,-,few
TGCAGTGCTAAGGCCCTCTTGTGGGAGCAGTACTTC,CSAKALLWEQYF,TRBV20-1,TRBJ2-7,-,-
TGCAGTGCTAGAGCCAGGGACACTGAAGCTTTCTTT,CSARARDTEAFF,TRBV20-1,TRBJ1-1,-,many
TGCAGTGCTAGATCCCTCCTCGGAGAGACAGATACGCAGTATTTT,CSARSLLGETDTQYF,TRBV20-1,TRBJ2-3,-,few